There are a few counts of the clone carrying this T cell receptor (beta chain). The record originates from a study of blood T cell repertoires in COVID-19. At the level of the study: Sites across the United States, Italy and Spain contributed samples from acute and convalescent COVID-19. Sources were T cells, B-cell-depleted T cells, or PBMCs; the material itself was cDNA or gDNA.

CDR3 length: 15 residues. V lost 4 bases and J lost 1; bases outside the gene matches: 6. Germline lookup yields CDR1 SGHRS and CDR2 YFSETQ. Authors' data handling: Estimation of nucleated cell counts relied on the amplification of reference gene primers. Clones were read by immunoSEQ multiplex PCR, and TCRdb kept only the in-frame ones, dropping some. The DNA gave D and trimming, while V, J and clone size come from that table. The profile shows approximately 44,000 clones, 86% of them singletons. The rearrangement uses TRBV5-1 and TRBJ2-5; 8 nucleotides align to TRBD2. This clonotype originated in a man aged 55 to 70 with active COVID-19. The sample consisted of peripheral blood. The CDR3 coding sequence is TGCGCCAGCAGCGCTACCGGGAGGGGCCAAGAGACCCAGTACTTC. As protein: CASSATGRGQETQYF.